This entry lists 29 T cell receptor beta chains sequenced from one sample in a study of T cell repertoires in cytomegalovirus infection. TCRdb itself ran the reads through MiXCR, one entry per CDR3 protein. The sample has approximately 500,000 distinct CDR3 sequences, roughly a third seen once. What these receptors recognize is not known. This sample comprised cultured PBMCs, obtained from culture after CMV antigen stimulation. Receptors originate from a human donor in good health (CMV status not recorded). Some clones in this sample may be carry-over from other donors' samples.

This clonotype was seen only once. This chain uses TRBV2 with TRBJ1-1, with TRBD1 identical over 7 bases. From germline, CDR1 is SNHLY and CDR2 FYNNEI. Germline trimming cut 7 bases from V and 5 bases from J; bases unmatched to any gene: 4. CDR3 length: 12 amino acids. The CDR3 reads CASTGGRTEAFF. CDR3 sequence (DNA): TGTGCCAGCACAGGGGGGCGGACTGAAGCTTTCTTT.

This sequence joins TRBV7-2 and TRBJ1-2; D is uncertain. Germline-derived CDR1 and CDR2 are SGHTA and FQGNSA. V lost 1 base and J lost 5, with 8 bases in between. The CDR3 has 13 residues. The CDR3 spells CASSLDQAYGYTF. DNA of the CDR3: TGTGCCAGCAGCTTAGATCAGGCGTATGGCTACACCTTC.

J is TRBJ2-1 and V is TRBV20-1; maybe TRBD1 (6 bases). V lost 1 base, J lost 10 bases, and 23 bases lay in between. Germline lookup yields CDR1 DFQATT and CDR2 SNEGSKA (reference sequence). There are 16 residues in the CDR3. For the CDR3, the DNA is TGCAGTGCTAGAGGCCCGCTAAATCTAGGGGGTCGGGAGCAGTTCTTC. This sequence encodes CSARGPLNLGGREQFF.

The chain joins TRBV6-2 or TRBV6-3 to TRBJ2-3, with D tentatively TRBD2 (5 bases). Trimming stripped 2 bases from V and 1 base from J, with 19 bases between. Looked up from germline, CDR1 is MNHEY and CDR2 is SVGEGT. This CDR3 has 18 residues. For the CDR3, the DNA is TGTGCCAGCAGTTACCCCCTCGGAGGCGTCGAGGGCACAGATACGCAGTATTTT. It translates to CASSYPLGGVEGTDTQYF.

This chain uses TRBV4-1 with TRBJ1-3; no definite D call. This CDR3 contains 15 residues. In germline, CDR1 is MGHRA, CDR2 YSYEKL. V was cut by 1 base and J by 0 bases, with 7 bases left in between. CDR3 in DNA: TGCGCCAGCAGCCAAGTGGGTTACTCTGGAAACACCATATATTTT. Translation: CASSQVGYSGNTIYF.

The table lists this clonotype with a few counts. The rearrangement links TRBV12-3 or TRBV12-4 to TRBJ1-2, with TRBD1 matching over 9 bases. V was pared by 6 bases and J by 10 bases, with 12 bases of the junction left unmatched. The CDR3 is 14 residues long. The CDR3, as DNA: TGTGCCAGCAGGCCTACAGGGGGCGGTTTTTCCTACACCTTC. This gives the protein CASRPTGGGFSYTF.

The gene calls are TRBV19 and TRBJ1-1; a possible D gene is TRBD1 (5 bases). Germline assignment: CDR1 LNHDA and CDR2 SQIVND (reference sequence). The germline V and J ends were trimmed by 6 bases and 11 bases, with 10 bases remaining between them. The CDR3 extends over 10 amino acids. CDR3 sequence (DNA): TGTGCCAGTAGGGACACCCACGCTTTCTTT. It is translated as CASRDTHAFF.

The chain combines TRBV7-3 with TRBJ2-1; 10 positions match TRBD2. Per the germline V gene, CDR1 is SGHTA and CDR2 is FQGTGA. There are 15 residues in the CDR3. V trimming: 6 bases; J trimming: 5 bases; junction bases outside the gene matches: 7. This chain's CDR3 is CASSLGLAVNNEQFF. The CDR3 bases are TGTGCCAGCAGTTTAGGACTAGCGGTAAACAATGAGCAGTTCTTC.

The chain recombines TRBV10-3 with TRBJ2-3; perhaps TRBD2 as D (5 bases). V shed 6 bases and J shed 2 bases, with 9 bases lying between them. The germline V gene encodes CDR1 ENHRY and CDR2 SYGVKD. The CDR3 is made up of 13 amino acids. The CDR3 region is CAIRGRVTDTQYF. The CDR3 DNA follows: TGTGCCATCAGAGGGCGGGTCACAGATACGCAGTATTTT.

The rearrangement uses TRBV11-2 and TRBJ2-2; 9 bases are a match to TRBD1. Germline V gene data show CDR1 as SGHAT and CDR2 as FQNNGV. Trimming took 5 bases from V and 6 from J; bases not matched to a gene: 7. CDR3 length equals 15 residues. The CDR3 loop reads CASSPGQGRSGELFF. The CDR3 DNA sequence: TGTGCCAGCAGCCCTGGACAGGGGAGGTCCGGGGAGCTGTTTTTT.

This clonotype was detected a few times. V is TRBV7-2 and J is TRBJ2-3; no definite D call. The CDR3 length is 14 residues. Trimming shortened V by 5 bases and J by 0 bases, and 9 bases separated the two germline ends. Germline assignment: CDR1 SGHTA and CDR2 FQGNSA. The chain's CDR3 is CASSRRFSTDTQYF. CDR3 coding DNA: TGTGCCAGCAGCCGCCGCTTTAGCACAGATACGCAGTATTTT.

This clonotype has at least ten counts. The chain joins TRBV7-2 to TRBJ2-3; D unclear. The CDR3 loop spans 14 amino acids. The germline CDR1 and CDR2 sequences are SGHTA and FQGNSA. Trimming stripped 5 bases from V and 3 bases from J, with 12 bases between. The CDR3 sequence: CASSPVTGTDTQYF. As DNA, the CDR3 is TGTGCCAGCAGCCCGGTGACTGGAACAGATACGCAGTATTTT.

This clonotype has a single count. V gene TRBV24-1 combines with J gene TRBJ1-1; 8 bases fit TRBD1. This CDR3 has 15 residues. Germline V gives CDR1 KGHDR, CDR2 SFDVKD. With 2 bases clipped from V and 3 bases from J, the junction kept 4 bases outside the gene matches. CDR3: CATSDSTGAYTEAFF. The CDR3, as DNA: TGTGCCACCAGTGATTCGACAGGGGCCTACACTGAAGCTTTCTTT.

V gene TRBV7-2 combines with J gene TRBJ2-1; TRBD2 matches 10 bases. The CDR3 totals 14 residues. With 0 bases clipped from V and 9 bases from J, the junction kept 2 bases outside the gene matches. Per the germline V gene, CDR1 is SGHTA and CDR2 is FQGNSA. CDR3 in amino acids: CASSLASGRVEQFF. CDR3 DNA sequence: TGTGCCAGCAGCTTAGCCAGCGGGAGGGTTGAGCAGTTCTTC.

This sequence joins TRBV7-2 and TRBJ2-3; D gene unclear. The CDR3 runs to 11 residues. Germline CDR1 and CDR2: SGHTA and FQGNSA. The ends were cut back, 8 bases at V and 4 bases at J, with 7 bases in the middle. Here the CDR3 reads CASRKSDTQYF. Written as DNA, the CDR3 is TGTGCCAGCCGAAAGTCAGATACGCAGTATTTT.

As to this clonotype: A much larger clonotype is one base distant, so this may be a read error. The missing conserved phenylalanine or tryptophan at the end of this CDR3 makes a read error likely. For the CDR3, the DNA is TGTGCCAGCAGCTTAGCACTAGCGGGACCCTCCTACAATGAGCAGTTCTTA. Its translation: CASSLALAGPSYNEQFL. The chain is built from TRBV7-2 and TRBJ2-1, with TRBD2 matching 10 bases. Losses at the gene ends were 0 bases for V and 0 bases for J; bases not matched to a gene: 2. The CDR3 covers 17 residues. The germline CDR1 and CDR2 sequences are SGHTA and FQGNSA.

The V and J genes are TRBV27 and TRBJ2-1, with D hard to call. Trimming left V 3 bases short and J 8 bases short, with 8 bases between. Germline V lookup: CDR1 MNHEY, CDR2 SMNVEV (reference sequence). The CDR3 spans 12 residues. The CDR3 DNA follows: TGTGCCAGCAGTTTCGGCCGCCATGAGCAGTTCTTC. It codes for CASSFGRHEQFF.

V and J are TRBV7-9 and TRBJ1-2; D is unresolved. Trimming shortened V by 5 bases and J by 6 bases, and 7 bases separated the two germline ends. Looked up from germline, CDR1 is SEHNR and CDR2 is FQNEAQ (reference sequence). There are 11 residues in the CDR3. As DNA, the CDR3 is TGTGCCAGCAGCCCAGTTGATGGCTACACCTTC. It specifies CASSPVDGYTF.

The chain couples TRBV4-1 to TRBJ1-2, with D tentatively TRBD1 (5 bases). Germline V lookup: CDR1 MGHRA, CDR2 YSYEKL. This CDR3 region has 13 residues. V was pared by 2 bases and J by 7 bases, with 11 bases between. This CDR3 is CASSQSGGRGYTF. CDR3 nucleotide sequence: TGCGCCAGCAGCCAATCGGGGGGTCGTGGCTACACCTTC.

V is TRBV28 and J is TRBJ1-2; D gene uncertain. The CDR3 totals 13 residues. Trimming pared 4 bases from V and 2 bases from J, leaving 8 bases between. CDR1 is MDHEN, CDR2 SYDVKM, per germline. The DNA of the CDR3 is TGTGCCAGCAGTTCGACACCAAACTATGGCTACACCTTC. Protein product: CASSSTPNYGYTF.

CDR3 sequence: CASSLPPPSTRVLGDNEQFF. In DNA form, the CDR3 reads TGTGCCAGCAGTTTACCCCCCCCCTCGACAAGGGTGCTTGGGGACAATGAGCAGTTCTTC. This rearrangement joins TRBV28 to TRBJ2-1; D ambiguous. V gave up 2 bases and J gave up 5 bases, with 28 bases separating them. Germline loops: CDR1 MDHEN, CDR2 SYDVKM. CDR3 length: 20 amino acids.

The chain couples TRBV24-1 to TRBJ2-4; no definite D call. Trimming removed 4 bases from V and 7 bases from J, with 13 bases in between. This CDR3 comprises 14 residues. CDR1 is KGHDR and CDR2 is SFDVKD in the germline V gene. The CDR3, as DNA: TGTGCCACCAGTGACGAGCAGTTTCAGAACATTCAGTACTTC. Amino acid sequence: CATSDEQFQNIQYF.

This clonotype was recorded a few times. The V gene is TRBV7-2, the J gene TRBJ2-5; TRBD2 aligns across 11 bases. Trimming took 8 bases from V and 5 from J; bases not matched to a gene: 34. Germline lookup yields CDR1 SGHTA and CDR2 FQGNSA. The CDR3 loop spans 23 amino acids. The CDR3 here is CASAPSRLPTGFMTSGKGETQYF. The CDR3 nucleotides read TGTGCCAGCGCACCATCCAGGCTCCCGACAGGGTTCATGACTAGCGGGAAGGGTGAGACCCAGTACTTC.

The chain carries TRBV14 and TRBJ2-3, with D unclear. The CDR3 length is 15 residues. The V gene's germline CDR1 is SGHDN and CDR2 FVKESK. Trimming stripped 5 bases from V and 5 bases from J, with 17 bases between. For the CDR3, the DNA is TGTGCCAGCAGCGGGCGACTTGGGAAAGGAGATACGCAGTATTTT. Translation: CASSGRLGKGDTQYF.

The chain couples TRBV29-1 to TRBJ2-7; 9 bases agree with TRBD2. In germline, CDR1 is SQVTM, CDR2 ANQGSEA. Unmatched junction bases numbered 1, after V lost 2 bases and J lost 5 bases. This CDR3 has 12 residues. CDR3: CSVEIAGDEQYF. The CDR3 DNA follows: TGCAGCGTTGAAATAGCGGGAGACGAGCAGTACTTC.

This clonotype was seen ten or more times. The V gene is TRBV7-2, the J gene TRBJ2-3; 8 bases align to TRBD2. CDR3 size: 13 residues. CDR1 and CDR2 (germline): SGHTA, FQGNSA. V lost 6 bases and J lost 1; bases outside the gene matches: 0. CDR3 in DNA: TGTGCCAGCAGGACTAGCGGCACAGATACGCAGTATTTT. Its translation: CASRTSGTDTQYF.

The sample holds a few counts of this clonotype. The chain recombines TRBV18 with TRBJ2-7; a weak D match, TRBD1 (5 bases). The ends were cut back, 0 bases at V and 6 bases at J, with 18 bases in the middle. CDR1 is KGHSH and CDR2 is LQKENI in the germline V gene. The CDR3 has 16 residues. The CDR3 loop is CASSPPIRVPRGEQYF. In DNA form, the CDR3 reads TGTGCCAGCTCACCACCCATCAGGGTCCCTAGGGGCGAGCAGTACTTC.

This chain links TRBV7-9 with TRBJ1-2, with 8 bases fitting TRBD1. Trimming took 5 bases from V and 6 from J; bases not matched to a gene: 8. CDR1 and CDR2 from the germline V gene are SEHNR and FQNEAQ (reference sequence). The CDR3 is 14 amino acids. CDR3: CASSHRTGFDGYTF. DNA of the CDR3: TGTGCCAGCAGCCACCGGACAGGGTTTGATGGCTACACCTTC. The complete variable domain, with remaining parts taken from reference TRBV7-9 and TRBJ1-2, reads DTGVSQNPRHKITKRGQNVTFRCDPISEHNRLYWYRQTLGQGPEFLTYFQNEAQLEKSRLLSDRFSAERPKGSFSTLEIQRTEQGDSAMYLCASSHRTGFDGYTFGSGTRLTVV.

This CDR3 is CASSPTGGTVREQFF. As DNA, the CDR3 is TGTGCCAGCAGCCCAACAGGAGGGACAGTCCGAGAGCAGTTCTTC. The rearrangement links TRBV7-9 to TRBJ2-1; D possibly corresponds to TRBD1 (7 bases). This CDR3 is 15 amino acids long. V gave up 5 bases and J gave up 10 bases, with 21 bases separating them. Germline V CDR1 and CDR2: SEHNR, FQNEAQ (reference sequence).